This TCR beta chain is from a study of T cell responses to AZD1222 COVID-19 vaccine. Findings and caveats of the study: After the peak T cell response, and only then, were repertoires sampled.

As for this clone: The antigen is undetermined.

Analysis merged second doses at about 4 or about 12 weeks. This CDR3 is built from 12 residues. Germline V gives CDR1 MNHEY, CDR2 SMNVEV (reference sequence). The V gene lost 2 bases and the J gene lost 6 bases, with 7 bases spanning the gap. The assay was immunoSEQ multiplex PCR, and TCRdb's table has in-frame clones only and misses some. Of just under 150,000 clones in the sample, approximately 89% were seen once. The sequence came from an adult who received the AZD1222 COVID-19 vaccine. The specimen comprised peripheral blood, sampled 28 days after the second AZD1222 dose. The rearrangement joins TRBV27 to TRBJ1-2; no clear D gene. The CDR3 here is CASSLDGDGYTF. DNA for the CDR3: TGTGCCAGCAGTTTAGACGGGGATGGCTACACCTTC.